The present TCR beta chain was sequenced within a study of shared T cell receptors in the human thymus. Clones were sequenced by immunoSEQ multiplex PCR, and TCRdb holds only the in-frame ones, with some missing. This sample has almost 550,000 clones, with approximately 80% found just once. CDR3 length: 15 residues. Germline V gene lookup returns CDR1 SNHLY and CDR2 FYNNEI. Germline trimming cut 4 bases from V and 4 bases from J; bases unmatched to any gene: 7. Another study also made use of these data, one on human thymus T cells. That work adds: Resections were taken during corrective heart surgery, and the thymus tissue came from these.

The sequence was obtained from a boy younger than two with a congenital heart defect. The chain links TRBV2 to TRBJ2-3; 8 nucleotides line up with TRBD2. Input material: thymocytes. CDR3 coding DNA: TGTGCCAGCAGTGGAAAGCGGGAGCGGCCAGATACGCAGTATTTT. Encoded protein: CASSGKRERPDTQYF.